This T cell receptor beta chain stems from a study of blood T cell repertoires in COVID-19. Whole-study context: Samples taken during acute and convalescent COVID-19 were collected in the United States, Italy and Spain. The analysed material was cDNA or gDNA that came from T cells, B-cell-depleted T cells, or PBMCs.

Per the authors' pipeline: Scientists estimated how many nucleated cells there were by amplifying reference gene primers. Assay used: immunoSEQ multiplex PCR; TCRdb lists only in-frame clones, some missing. The V and J calls and clone size were taken over from that table, and D and trimming were inferred from the DNA. In the table there are about 99,000 clones, over 80% of which are singletons. The sample comprised peripheral blood. The TCR sequence derives from a man aged 45 to 65 with acute or convalescent COVID-19.

CDR3 nucleotides: TGTGCCAGCAGTTCGGAGCACGAGCAGTACTTC. Encoded protein: CASSSEHEQYF. The chain recombines TRBV28 with TRBJ2-7; D unclear. CDR1 MDHEN and CDR2 SYDVKM come from the germline V gene. The CDR3 runs to 11 residues. Trimming stripped 4 bases from V and 5 bases from J, with 6 bases between.